The clone carrying this T cell receptor (beta chain) was recorded a few times. Its antigen is not identified. The CDR3 runs to 14 residues. Deletions cut 5 bases from V and 8 bases from J, with 15 bases between. The germline V gene has CDR1 SNHLY and CDR2 FYNNEI. Sequencing was performed with immunoSEQ multiplex PCR; in TCRdb, only in-frame clones are kept and a portion is missing. The sample shows roughly 58,000 clones, about four fifths of them seen only once. The entry originates in a study of T cells in localized non-small cell lung cancer. Study-wide findings and caveats: Adjacent lung had a median roughly 61 of the 100 largest tumor clones. Investigators sequenced only a single tumor region, leaving heterogeneity possible.

Sample: PBMCs, taken before any cancer treatment. J is TRBJ1-4 and V is TRBV2, with no clear D. The TCR sequence derives from a man between 40 and 70 years old with stage II lung adenocarcinoma. CDR3 sequence (DNA): TGTGCCAGCAGTCCTCGAGACTTTGGGGAAAAACTGTTTTTT. It codes for CASSPRDFGEKLFF.